This T cell receptor (beta chain) is from a study of shared clonotypes between healthy human individuals. With regard to this clone: Antigen unknown. Distinct nucleotide sequences in the sample also encode this CDR3.

The CDR3 loop spans 15 amino acids. Per germline, CDR1 SGHRS and CDR2 YFSETQ. V trimming: 4 bases; J trimming: 4 bases; junction bases outside the gene matches: 4. Terminally differentiated effector memory CD45RA+ cells were excluded by CCR7 positive selection of CD45RO-negative cells. Study-wide results and limits: The four-donor shared clonotypes exceeded non-shared clonotypes in generation probability, with non-shared ones scoring lower. Inspection by rarefaction showed sorted-subset sequencing to be incomplete despite large depth. The naive CD4 repertoires of a few donors were compared, and around 4.9% of clonotypes were shared.

Data came from immunoSEQ multiplex PCR; TCRdb stores just in-frame clones and leaves some out. Of millions of clones in the sample, roughly 91% were seen once. The clonotype comes from a man aged 18-30 years in good health. Some clones in this sample may be carry-over from other donors' samples. This chain connects TRBV5-1 to TRBJ2-1; 11 bases are a match to TRBD1. The specimen was naive CD8+ T cells from PBMCs. The CDR3 sequence is CASSPGTGGYNEQFF. CDR3 nucleotide sequence: TGCGCCAGCAGCCCCGGGACAGGGGGGTACAATGAGCAGTTCTTC. The full variable domain, in which reference TRBV5-1 and TRBJ2-1 provide the parts outside the CDR3, is KAGVTQTPRYLIKTRGQQVTLSCSPISGHRSVSWYQQTPGQGLQFLFEYFSETQRNKGNFPGRFSGRQFSNSRSEMNVSTLELGDSALYLCASSPGTGGYNEQFFGPGTRLTVL.